The next 2 T cell receptor beta chains were all read from a single sample in a study of blood T cell repertoires in COVID-19. The protocol was immunoSEQ multiplex PCR, while the TCRdb copy is restricted to in-frame clones and leaves out a portion. This table holds under 150,000 clones, more than 75% found once. Sequenced sample: peripheral blood. These receptors all stem from a man in his fifties or sixties with active COVID-19.

This sequence joins TRBV7-9 and TRBJ2-7, with D maybe TRBD1 (6 bases). V was cut by 4 bases and J by 2 bases, with 12 bases left in between. This CDR3 contains 14 residues. Germline V lookup: CDR1 SEHNR, CDR2 FQNEAQ (reference sequence). In nucleotides, the CDR3 is TGTGCCAGCAGCTCAACAGGGTATACCTACGAGCAGTACTTC. Translation: CASSSTGYTYEQYF.

The chain joins TRBV5-1 to TRBJ2-6; TRBD1 matches at 9 bases. Germline trimming cut 4 bases from V and 0 bases from J; bases unmatched to any gene: 8. Germline-derived CDR1 and CDR2 are SGHRS and YFSETQ. The CDR3 is made up of 18 amino acids. CDR3 residues: CASSTRTGAYSGANVLTF. The CDR3 DNA reads as TGCGCCAGCAGCACCAGGACAGGGGCGTACTCTGGGGCCAACGTCCTGACTTTC.